The 27 T cell receptor beta chains in this list originate from one sample, sequenced in a study of shared clonotypes between healthy human individuals. The assay was immunoSEQ multiplex PCR, and TCRdb's table has in-frame clones only and misses some. The sample holds approximately 2,300,000 clones, about nine tenths seen once. Sequencing was carried out using naive CD4+ T cells from PBMCs. Subset meaning: CD45RA+ positively selected. These receptors were collected from a man aged 18-30 years in good health. Some clones in this sample may be carry-over from other donors' samples.

This chain links TRBV4-2 with TRBJ2-3; the match to TRBD2 covers 11 bases. In germline, CDR1 is LGHNA, CDR2 YNFKEQ. The CDR3 extends over 16 amino acids. J lost 5 bases, V lost 0 bases, and 4 bases had no gene match. CDR3 loop: CASSQETSGSIDTQYF. In DNA form, the CDR3 reads TGTGCCAGCAGCCAAGAAACTAGCGGGAGTATAGATACGCAGTATTTT.

V is TRBV10-3 and J is TRBJ2-2; 9 bases align to TRBD1. The CDR3 covers 16 residues. The trim removed 7 bases at V and 8 bases at J, leaving 14 bases unmatched. CDR1 and CDR2 (germline): ENHRY, SYGVKD. The CDR3 here is CAIMDFGTGKEGELFF. In DNA, the CDR3 is TGTGCCATCATGGACTTTGGGACAGGGAAGGAGGGGGAGCTGTTTTTT.

The chain has TRBV11-3 and TRBJ2-7; D possibly corresponds to TRBD1 (5 bases). V shed 1 base and J shed 4 bases, with 14 bases lying between them. CDR3 size: 15 residues. The germline CDR1 and CDR2 sequences are SGHNT and YENEEA. The CDR3 DNA follows: TGTGCCAGCAGCTTAGGGGGCGGACCCATTTACGAGCAGTACTTC. Its protein is CASSLGGGPIYEQYF. The complete variable domain, with remaining parts taken from reference TRBV11-3 and TRBJ2-7, reads EAGVVQSPRYKIIEKKQPVAFWCNPISGHNTLYWYLQNLGQGPELLIRYENEEAVDDSQLPKDRFSAERLKGVDSTLKIQPAELGDSAVYLCASSLGGGPIYEQYFGPGTRLTVT.

J is TRBJ2-1 and V is TRBV9; 11 positions agree with TRBD2. The CDR3 is made up of 17 amino acids. Germline V gene data show CDR1 as SGDLS and CDR2 as YYNGEE. The junction had 9 bases not matched to a gene; V was cut back by 3 bases and J by 4 bases. Here the CDR3 reads CASSALPGLAAYNEQFF. The DNA for the CDR3 is TGTGCCAGCAGCGCCTTACCGGGACTAGCGGCTTACAATGAGCAGTTCTTC.

The chain carries TRBV5-4 and TRBJ2-1; TRBD2 agrees at 8 bases. From germline, CDR1 is SGHNT and CDR2 YYREEE (reference sequence). There are 15 residues in the CDR3. Trimming removed 4 bases from V and 3 bases from J; junction bases left unmatched: 6. The CDR3 loop is CASSRTSGLYNEQFF. The CDR3 DNA follows: TGTGCCAGCAGCCGAACTAGCGGACTCTACAATGAGCAGTTCTTC.

The J gene is TRBJ1-6, the V gene TRBV4-2; D is perhaps TRBD1 (6 bases). Trimming took 4 bases from V and 5 from J, leaving 15 bases between them. Per the germline V gene, CDR1 is LGHNA and CDR2 is YNFKEQ. The CDR3 is 16 residues long. CDR3 protein: CASSREQGSDNSPLHF. CDR3 DNA: TGTGCCAGCAGCCGAGAACAGGGATCGGATAATTCACCCCTCCACTTT.

The chain uses TRBV7-8 and TRBJ2-7; possibly TRBD2 for D (6 bases). CDR1 and CDR2 from the germline V gene are SGHVS and FQNEAQ. Trimming cost V 3 bases and J 2 bases, with 8 bases left between them. There are 13 residues in the CDR3. Here the CDR3 DNA reads TGTGCCAGCAGCTTCGAGCGGGCCTACGAGCAGTACTTC. This encodes CASSFERAYEQYF.

The chain employs TRBV5-1 and TRBJ2-5, with D unresolved. The germline V gene has CDR1 SGHRS and CDR2 YFSETQ. V was clipped by 4 bases and J by 1 base, with 14 bases between them. CDR3 size: 15 residues. The CDR3 protein is CASSLGWTSQETQYF. The CDR3 DNA reads as TGCGCCAGCAGCCTTGGGTGGACGAGCCAAGAGACCCAGTACTTC.

Regarding this clone: Additional DNA sequences in this sample encode the identical CDR3. V and J are TRBV5-1 and TRBJ2-5; 10 bases line up with TRBD2. Germline V lookup: CDR1 SGHRS, CDR2 YFSETQ. Germline trimming cut 0 bases from V and 5 bases from J; bases unmatched to any gene: 4. The CDR3 has 15 amino acids. As DNA, the CDR3 is TGCGCCAGCAGCTTGGGCCTAGCGGGAGCGGAGACCCAGTACTTC. It encodes CASSLGLAGAETQYF. Complete variable domain (other parts from reference TRBV5-1 and TRBJ2-5): KAGVTQTPRYLIKTRGQQVTLSCSPISGHRSVSWYQQTPGQGLQFLFEYFSETQRNKGNFPGRFSGRQFSNSRSEMNVSTLELGDSALYLCASSLGLAGAETQYFGPGTRLLVL.

In the case of this clone: The sample holds other DNA sequences that translate to the same CDR3. The CDR3 DNA is TGTGCCAGCAGCTTGGGGGGGCGCGAGACCCAGTACTTC. Amino acid sequence: CASSLGGRETQYF. This rearrangement joins TRBV5-4 to TRBJ2-5; D is possibly TRBD1 (6 bases). Germline values: CDR1 SGHNT, CDR2 YYREEE (reference sequence). V was cut by 0 bases and J by 5 bases, with 8 bases left in between. The CDR3 extends over 13 amino acids.

The chain couples TRBV19 to TRBJ1-5; 12 bases match TRBD1. This CDR3 comprises 16 residues. Germline CDR1 is LNHDA and CDR2 is SQIVND (reference sequence). The junction had 10 bases not matched to a gene; V was cut back by 7 bases and J by 6 bases. In DNA form, the CDR3 reads TGTGCCAGTACCTTCACGGGACAGGGGGCTGGTCAGCCCCAGCATTTT. This translates into CASTFTGQGAGQPQHF.

This chain connects TRBV5-1 to TRBJ2-2; 9 bases align to TRBD2. This CDR3 has 17 residues. Germline V gives CDR1 SGHRS, CDR2 YFSETQ. The trim removed 7 bases at V and 3 bases at J, leaving 13 bases unmatched. The CDR3 protein is CASGRGRARLDTGELFF. The CDR3 bases are TGCGCCAGCGGGCGCGGGAGGGCCAGGTTGGACACCGGGGAGCTGTTTTTT.

In this sample, this clone turned up a few times. V is TRBV12-5 and J is TRBJ1-1; D uncertain. This CDR3 comprises 12 residues. V lost 0 bases and J lost 7, with 6 bases in between. Germline CDR1 and CDR2: LGHNT and FRNRAP. The CDR3 sequence: CASGLVGNEAFF. The CDR3 DNA is TGTGCTAGTGGTTTGGTCGGGAATGAAGCTTTCTTT.

V is TRBV5-6 and J is TRBJ2-5, with TRBD1 as a possible D gene (6 bases). Trimming took off 4 bases at V and 4 bases at J, with 17 bases between the two ends. The CDR3 extends over 15 amino acids. CDR1 is SGHDT and CDR2 is YYEEEE in the germline V gene. CDR3 sequence (DNA): TGTGCCAGCAGCGTACAGGGCCCTTCGGTAGAGACCCAGTACTTC. This translates into CASSVQGPSVETQYF.

This clone was observed once. This rearrangement joins TRBV7-8 to TRBJ2-7; D unclear. The CDR3 is 17 residues long. V was clipped by 2 bases and J by 4 bases, with 21 bases between them. Germline V gene sequence: CDR1 SGHVS, CDR2 FQNEAQ. Written as DNA, the CDR3 is TGTGCCAGCAGCTTAATCACTTACTCTAACGCCAATTACGAGCAGTACTTC. It yields the protein CASSLITYSNANYEQYF.

The J gene is TRBJ1-2, the V gene TRBV7-9; D uncertain. The V gene's germline CDR1 is SEHNR and CDR2 FQNEAQ (reference sequence). The germline V and J ends were trimmed by 3 bases and 4 bases, with 15 bases remaining between them. The CDR3 covers 15 residues. CDR3 loop: CASSFFRRAGYGYTF. In nucleotides, the CDR3 is TGTGCCAGCAGCTTTTTTCGGAGGGCAGGCTATGGCTACACCTTC.

Comment on this clone: Other DNA sequences in the sample encode the same CDR3. V gene TRBV4-1 combines with J gene TRBJ1-5; D not certain. Trimming left V 3 bases short and J 6 bases short, with 9 bases between. This CDR3 comprises 13 residues. The germline V gene has CDR1 MGHRA and CDR2 YSYEKL. The CDR3 bases are TGCGCCAGCAGCCAGGCCCTAAGTCAGCCCCAGCATTTT. Translating gives CASSQALSQPQHF.

The chain recombines TRBV4-2 with TRBJ2-5, with 11 positions matching TRBD2. V was pared by 0 bases and J by 5 bases, with 20 bases of the junction left unmatched. The CDR3 runs to 21 residues. Looked up from germline, CDR1 is LGHNA and CDR2 is YNFKEQ. DNA for the CDR3: TGTGCCAGCAGCCAAGATTTTCAGGCTAGCGGGAGGCCCTTCGATGTGGAGACCCAGTACTTC. Translation: CASSQDFQASGRPFDVETQYF.

V usage is TRBV9 and J usage is TRBJ2-1; 8 nucleotides match TRBD2. V was pared by 4 bases and J by 4 bases, with 10 bases of the junction left unmatched. Germline loops: CDR1 SGDLS, CDR2 YYNGEE. The CDR3 consists of 16 residues. CDR3 DNA sequence: TGTGCCAGCAGCCGCTATAGCGGGAATTCGTACAATGAGCAGTTCTTC. This codes for CASSRYSGNSYNEQFF.

This chain connects TRBV18 to TRBJ2-1; 8 nucleotides line up with TRBD1. The V and J ends lost 5 bases and 0 bases, in that order; junction bases with no gene match: 6. The germline CDR1 and CDR2 sequences are KGHSH and LQKENI. This CDR3 has 16 amino acids. The CDR3 loop is CASSGRQGSSYNEQFF. The CDR3, as DNA: TGTGCCAGCTCAGGCCGACAGGGGAGCTCCTACAATGAGCAGTTCTTC.

The chain employs TRBV4-2 and TRBJ2-3; unclear D gene. V shed 2 bases and J shed 1 base, with 7 bases lying between them. The CDR3 spans 14 residues. Per germline, CDR1 LGHNA and CDR2 YNFKEQ. The CDR3 DNA follows: TGTGCCAGCAGCCAAAAAGCGCGCACAGATACGCAGTATTTT. Amino acids: CASSQKARTDTQYF.

The chain uses TRBV14 and TRBJ2-6; D unclear. This CDR3 spans 18 amino acids. V was shortened by 0 bases and J by 2 bases, with 14 bases between the two germline ends. CDR1 and CDR2 (germline): SGHDN, FVKESK. The CDR3 here is CASSQDVVPFAGANVLTF. In DNA form, the CDR3 reads TGTGCCAGCAGCCAAGATGTTGTACCCTTCGCTGGGGCCAACGTCCTGACTTTC.

The chain is built from TRBV5-1 and TRBJ1-1; possibly TRBD1 for D (6 bases). The ends were cut back, 4 bases at V and 2 bases at J, with 15 bases in the middle. Germline CDR1 reads SGHRS; CDR2 reads YFSETQ. The CDR3 length is 15 residues. CDR3 sequence: CASSRELTGNTEAFF. Written as DNA, the CDR3 is TGCGCCAGCAGCCGGGAACTGACAGGAAACACTGAAGCTTTCTTT.

The chain employs TRBV6-1 and TRBJ1-1; 8 bases are shared with TRBD1. V was clipped by 0 bases and J by 10 bases; unmatched bases: 7. This CDR3 is built from 14 residues. Germline V gene sequence: CDR1 MNHNS, CDR2 SASEGT. For the CDR3, the DNA is TGTGCCAGCAGTGAAGCCCCGGACAGGGCGACAGCTTTCTTT. Its translation is CASSEAPDRATAFF.

The chain joins TRBV6-1 to TRBJ1-2; D call uncertain. Germline V gene lookup returns CDR1 MNHNS and CDR2 SASEGT. The CDR3 runs to 12 residues. The germline V and J ends were trimmed by 1 base and 3 bases, with 3 bases remaining between them. The CDR3 DNA follows: TGTGCCAGCAGTGAAGACCACTATGGCTACACCTTC. Translation: CASSEDHYGYTF.

This clone has a single count. This chain connects TRBV7-2 to TRBJ1-2, with a tentative D call TRBD1 (5 bases). In germline, CDR1 is SGHTA, CDR2 FQGNSA. V was cut by 6 bases and J by 4 bases, with 15 bases left in between. The CDR3 loop spans 14 amino acids. The CDR3 DNA reads as TGTGCCAGCAGTTCAGGGTGGAAGGGCTATGGCTACACCTTC. Translation: CASSSGWKGYGYTF.

This clone was seen just once. This chain uses TRBV5-1 with TRBJ1-4, with D perhaps matching TRBD1 (5 bases). CDR3 length equals 17 residues. The V and J ends lost 4 bases and 3 bases respectively, with 19 bases between them. Per the germline V gene, CDR1 is SGHRS and CDR2 is YFSETQ. CDR3 nucleotide sequence: TGCGCCAGCAGCCTGATAGTTAGGGGCGCGGCTAATGAAAAACTGTTTTTT. Protein sequence: CASSLIVRGAANEKLFF. Complete variable domain (other parts from reference TRBV5-1 and TRBJ1-4): KAGVTQTPRYLIKTRGQQVTLSCSPISGHRSVSWYQQTPGQGLQFLFEYFSETQRNKGNFPGRFSGRQFSNSRSEMNVSTLELGDSALYLCASSLIVRGAANEKLFFGSGTQLSVL.